A selection of T cell receptor beta chains follows, all from one sample in a study of long-term antiretroviral therapy in people with HIV. The data were produced by immunoSEQ multiplex PCR, yet TCRdb's version contains in-frame clones alone and is incomplete. This table has 25,000 to 30,000 clones, 90% appearing once. This specimen was unsorted PBMCs, taken 3.2 years before starting antiretroviral therapy. These TCRs come from a man aged 50-59 years with HIV. Both conserved end residues are part of each CDR3. The order of the fields is V gene, clone size, CDR3 protein. Only part of the rows carry a size: once, few, many, or a class if the clone is expanded.

>TRBV6-1|-
CASKELWRVNTEAFF
>TRBV15|-
CATGEWSEQGTEAFF
>TRBV5-1|-
CASSFRLTPGYNEQFF
>TRBV5-6|-
CASSQDSAYSPLHF
>TRBV25-1|-
CASRRTGLGYGYTF
>TRBV2|-
CASKTGGGNTEAFF
>TRBV5-6|-
CASSSWPPGQGSSYEQYF
>TRBV7-6|few
CASSSQDRGGSEQYF
>TRBV14|once
CASSRVRTSGLTDTQYF
>TRBV7-2|once
CASSSLPGGPIDNEQFF
>TRBV14|-
CASSPLGLAGGGSYEQYF
>TRBV6-5|-
CASSYSPGIEAFF
>TRBV5-1|-
CASSPTSGRDYNEQFF
>TRBV5-6|once
CASSLVAGNGNEQFF